Below, 4 T cell receptor beta chains from the same sample are listed, as sequenced in a study of tumor-infiltrating lymphocytes in primary liver carcinoma. TCR beta cDNA was made from approximately 500 ng total RNA with a constant-region primer. Three nested multiplex PCR rounds of slightly modified ARM-PCR generated TCR beta libraries. TRBV1-TRBV30 forward and Cbeta reverse primers drove the first two roughly 11-cycle rounds. In TCRdb, the multiplex PCR reads were re-called with MiXCR into one record per CDR3 protein. The sample lists over 40,000 distinct CDR3 sequences; 60% to 80% were seen once. Co-extracting RNA and DNA was done with about 17-31 mg of unsorted bulk tissue as input. The sequencing sample was made of liver tumor tissue from sampling region 5. Documented subset: tumor region T5, tumor centre. These receptors all come from a man aged 35 to 55 with primary liver carcinoma and hepatitis B virus infection.

Concerning this clonotype itself: A read error may account for a junction end that differs from germline. The chain combines TRBV11-1 with TRBJ2-4; 7 bases align to TRBD2. The germline V gene encodes CDR1 SGHAT and CDR2 FQDESV (reference sequence). The CDR3 totals 17 residues. The CDR3 region has the DNA TGTACCAGCAGCTTTCCCGGGACTAACGGGACCAAAGTCATTCAGTACTTC. Protein product: CTSSFPGTNGTKVIQYF.

A remark on this clonotype: Since no conserved phenylalanine or tryptophan closes the CDR3, a read error is the likely cause. The chain carries TRBV28 and TRBJ1-6; 12 bases align to TRBD1. V was clipped by 9 bases and J by 10 bases; unmatched bases: 19. The CDR3 loop spans 18 amino acids. Looked up from germline, CDR1 is MDHEN and CDR2 is SYDVKM. The CDR3 here is CASQRGTGGEMENSPLHL. In nucleotides, the CDR3 is TGTGCCAGTCAACGCGGGACAGGGGGCGAGATGGAGAACTCACCCCTCCACCTT.

Concerning this clonotype itself: A junction boundary mismatches the germline segment, possibly from a read error. The chain employs TRBV11-2 and TRBJ2-7; D might be TRBD2 (5 bases). Germline V gene sequence: CDR1 SGHAT, CDR2 FQNNGV. The CDR3 covers 15 residues. This chain's CDR3 is CASSLDLGVSYKQYF. In nucleotides, the CDR3 is TGTGCCAGCAGCTTAGATCTCGGGGTCTCCTACAAGCAGTACTTC.

In regard to this clonotype: It is likely a read error, because the conserved phenylalanine at the end of the CDR3 is missing. The rearrangement joins TRBV24-1 to TRBJ2-1; D is uncertain. Trimming removed 5 bases at V and 3 bases at J, with 13 bases between. Germline V lookup: CDR1 KGHDR, CDR2 SFDVKD. The CDR3 has 15 residues. CDR3 protein: CATSGFGRNYNEQFL. In DNA form, the CDR3 reads TGTGCCACCAGTGGTTTCGGCAGGAACTACAATGAGCAGTTCCTC.